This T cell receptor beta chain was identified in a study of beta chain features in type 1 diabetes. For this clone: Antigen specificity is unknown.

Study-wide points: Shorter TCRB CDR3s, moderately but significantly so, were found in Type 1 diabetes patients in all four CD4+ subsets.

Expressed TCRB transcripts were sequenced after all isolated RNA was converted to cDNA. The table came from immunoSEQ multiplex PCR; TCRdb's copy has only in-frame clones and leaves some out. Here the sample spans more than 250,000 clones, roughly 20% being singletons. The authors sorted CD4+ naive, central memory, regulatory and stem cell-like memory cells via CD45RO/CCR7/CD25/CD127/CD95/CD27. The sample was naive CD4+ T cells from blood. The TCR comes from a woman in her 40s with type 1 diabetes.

CDR3 region: CASTPGTGGGQPQHF. CDR3 sequence (DNA): TGTGCCAGTACGCCCGGGACAGGGGGCGGTCAGCCCCAGCATTTT. The chain couples TRBV19 to TRBJ1-5, with 12 bases lining up with TRBD1. The CDR3 extends over 15 amino acids. CDR1 is LNHDA, CDR2 SQIVND, per germline (reference sequence). Trimming took 7 bases from V and 6 from J; bases not matched to a gene: 7.